A selection of T cell receptor beta chains follows, all from one sample in a study of CD8 T cells in Susac syndrome. A single record per CDR3 protein comes from TCRdb applying MiXCR to the immunoSEQ multiplex PCR reads. There are about 430,000 distinct CDR3 sequences in the sample; approximately 89% occur only once, and about 0.12% lies in the top ten. Sequencing was performed on CD8+ T cells from PBMCs. The receptor source for this set is a human donor with multiple sclerosis. CDR3s include the opening cysteine and the closing phenylalanine or tryptophan. Fields, in order: D gene, V gene, clone size, J gene, CDR3 length, CDR3 protein, CDR3 DNA. D genes are given only for firm matches. Clone size is stated in some rows and not others, as once, few, many or a class when expanded.

d_call: TRBD2
v_call: TRBV28
clone_size: NA
j_call: TRBJ2-2
cdr3_length: 16
cdr3_aa: CASTTLRGVRAGELFF
cdr3_nt: TGTGCCAGCACCACCCTGCGGGGGGTTCGCGCCGGGGAGCTGTTTTTT

d_call: NA
v_call: TRBV20-1
clone_size: NA
j_call: TRBJ2-4
cdr3_length: 15
cdr3_aa: CSAVAFAGLKNIQYF
cdr3_nt: TGCAGTGCTGTGGCTTTTGCGGGACTTAAAAACATTCAGTACTTC

d_call: TRBD1
v_call: TRBV19
clone_size: NA
j_call: TRBJ2-7
cdr3_length: 13
cdr3_aa: CASSTGIAYEQYF
cdr3_nt: TGTGCCAGCTCGACAGGGATCGCCTACGAGCAGTACTTC

d_call: TRBD2
v_call: TRBV7-2
clone_size: NA
j_call: TRBJ2-5
cdr3_length: 17
cdr3_aa: CASSLASGRLTGETQYF
cdr3_nt: TGTGCCAGCAGCTTAGCAAGCGGGAGACTGACGGGGGAGACCCAGTACTTC

d_call: NA
v_call: TRBV6-1
clone_size: NA
j_call: TRBJ1-2
cdr3_length: 15
cdr3_aa: CASSERDHPNYGYTF
cdr3_nt: TGTGCCAGCAGTGAACGGGACCACCCTAACTATGGCTACACCTTC

d_call: TRBD2
v_call: TRBV7-8
clone_size: NA
j_call: TRBJ2-3
cdr3_length: 15
cdr3_aa: CASSRREGPRDTQYF
cdr3_nt: TGTGCCAGCAGCCGGCGGGAGGGGCCTCGGGATACGCAGTATTTT

d_call: NA
v_call: TRBV30
clone_size: NA
j_call: TRBJ2-7
cdr3_length: 16
cdr3_aa: CACHLTGDSAYYEQYF
cdr3_nt: TGTGCCTGTCACTTAACTGGAGACAGCGCCTACTACGAGCAGTACTTC

d_call: NA
v_call: TRBV5-5
clone_size: NA
j_call: TRBJ1-2
cdr3_length: 15
cdr3_aa: CASSFEGYTGYGYTF
cdr3_nt: TGTGCCAGCAGCTTCGAAGGCTATACCGGCTATGGCTACACCTTC

d_call: TRBD2
v_call: TRBV3-1
clone_size: NA
j_call: TRBJ2-5
cdr3_length: 19
cdr3_aa: CASRPTDSPRLAGVETQYF
cdr3_nt: TGTGCCAGCAGACCAACGGACTCGCCGCGGCTAGCGGGAGTAGAGACCCAGTACTTC

d_call: TRBD2
v_call: TRBV6-2/TRBV6-3
clone_size: NA
j_call: TRBJ2-4
cdr3_length: 21
cdr3_aa: CASSPDLRGGADLRAKNIQYF
cdr3_nt: TGTGCCAGCAGCCCCGACCTGCGCGGGGGGGCTGATCTGCGGGCCAAAAACATTCAGTACTTC

d_call: TRBD2
v_call: TRBV20-1
clone_size: NA
j_call: TRBJ2-1
cdr3_length: 15
cdr3_aa: CSAMTSGSSYNEQFF
cdr3_nt: TGCAGTGCTATGACTAGCGGGAGCTCCTACAATGAGCAGTTCTTC

d_call: NA
v_call: TRBV29-1
clone_size: NA
j_call: TRBJ1-2
cdr3_length: 12
cdr3_aa: CSVEGMGYGYTF
cdr3_nt: TGCAGCGTTGAAGGGATGGGGTATGGCTACACCTTC

d_call: TRBD1
v_call: TRBV5-4
clone_size: NA
j_call: TRBJ2-7
cdr3_length: 15
cdr3_aa: CASSLARDRDHEQYF
cdr3_nt: TGTGCCAGCAGCTTGGCAAGGGACAGGGACCACGAGCAGTACTTC

d_call: NA
v_call: TRBV12-3/TRBV12-4
clone_size: NA
j_call: TRBJ2-3
cdr3_length: 13
cdr3_aa: CASTPGGLDTQYF
cdr3_nt: TGTGCCAGCACCCCCGGGGGACTGGATACGCAGTATTTT

d_call: NA
v_call: TRBV9
clone_size: NA
j_call: TRBJ2-3
cdr3_length: 14
cdr3_aa: CASSPLNRTDTQYF
cdr3_nt: TGTGCCAGCAGCCCCCTGAACCGCACAGATACGCAGTATTTT

d_call: NA
v_call: TRBV12-3/TRBV12-4
clone_size: few
j_call: TRBJ2-3
cdr3_length: 15
cdr3_aa: CASSLDYRATDTQYF
cdr3_nt: TGTGCCAGCAGTTTAGACTACAGGGCCACAGATACGCAGTATTTT

d_call: NA
v_call: TRBV6-5
clone_size: NA
j_call: TRBJ2-1
cdr3_length: 15
cdr3_aa: CASSYGGTLYNEQFF
cdr3_nt: TGTGCCAGCAGTTACGGTGGGACACTTTACAATGAGCAGTTCTTC

d_call: TRBD2
v_call: TRBV9
clone_size: NA
j_call: TRBJ2-3
cdr3_length: 16
cdr3_aa: CASSVARGGWTDTQYF
cdr3_nt: TGTGCCAGCAGCGTCGCCCGGGGGGGTTGGACAGATACGCAGTATTTT

d_call: NA
v_call: TRBV6-1
clone_size: NA
j_call: TRBJ2-1
cdr3_length: 11
cdr3_aa: CASRTYNEQFF
cdr3_nt: TGTGCCAGCAGGACCTACAATGAGCAGTTCTTC

d_call: NA
v_call: TRBV29-1
clone_size: NA
j_call: TRBJ2-2
cdr3_length: 16
cdr3_aa: CSVGGFGDTNTGELFF
cdr3_nt: TGCAGCGTTGGGGGGTTCGGGGACACAAACACCGGGGAGCTGTTTTTT

d_call: TRBD1
v_call: TRBV29-1
clone_size: few
j_call: TRBJ2-7
cdr3_length: 17
cdr3_aa: CSVEDVDAGGPRYEQYF
cdr3_nt: TGCAGCGTTGAAGACGTGGACGCAGGGGGCCCTAGGTACGAGCAGTACTTC

d_call: TRBD2
v_call: TRBV4-2
clone_size: NA
j_call: TRBJ2-1
cdr3_length: 16
cdr3_aa: CASSLEASGYYNEQFF
cdr3_nt: TGTGCCAGCAGCTTAGAGGCTAGCGGTTACTACAATGAGCAGTTCTTC

d_call: NA
v_call: TRBV6-5
clone_size: NA
j_call: TRBJ2-2
cdr3_length: 15
cdr3_aa: CASSYSGPEAGELFF
cdr3_nt: TGTGCCAGCAGTTACTCGGGACCCGAGGCCGGGGAGCTGTTTTTT

d_call: TRBD2
v_call: TRBV29-1
clone_size: NA
j_call: TRBJ2-7
cdr3_length: 15
cdr3_aa: CSVETQQRESYEQYF
cdr3_nt: TGCAGCGTTGAAACCCAGCAGCGGGAGTCTTACGAGCAGTACTTC